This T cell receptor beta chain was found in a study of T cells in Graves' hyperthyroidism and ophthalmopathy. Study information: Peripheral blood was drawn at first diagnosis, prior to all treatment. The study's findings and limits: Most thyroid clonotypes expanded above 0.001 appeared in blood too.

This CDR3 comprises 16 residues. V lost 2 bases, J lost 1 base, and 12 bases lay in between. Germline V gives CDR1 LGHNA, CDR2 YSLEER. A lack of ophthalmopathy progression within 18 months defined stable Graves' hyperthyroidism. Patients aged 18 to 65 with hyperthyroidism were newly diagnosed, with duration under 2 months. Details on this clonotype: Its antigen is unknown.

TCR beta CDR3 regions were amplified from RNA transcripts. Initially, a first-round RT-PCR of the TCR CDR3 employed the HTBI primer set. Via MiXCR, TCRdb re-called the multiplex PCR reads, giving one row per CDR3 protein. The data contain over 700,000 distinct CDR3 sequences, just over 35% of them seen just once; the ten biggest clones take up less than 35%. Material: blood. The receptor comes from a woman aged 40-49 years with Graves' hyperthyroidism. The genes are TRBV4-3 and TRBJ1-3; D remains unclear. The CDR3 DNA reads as TGCGCCAGCAGCCAAAATTCCAAGGATTCTGGAAACACCATATATTTT. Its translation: CASSQNSKDSGNTIYF.